These 8 T cell receptor beta chains share one sample of origin, sequenced in a study of vaccination and CD4 T cells after COVID-19. No antigen has been identified for these receptors. CD4+ T cells that had been cultured provided DNA sequenced with the Oncomine TCR Beta short-read assay. Each CDR3 protein gets one entry after TCRdb re-called the PCR reads with MiXCR. The table records several thousand distinct CDR3 sequences, about three quarters of them present only once. The treatment denotes: roughly ten-day PBMC culture with coronavirus spike peptide pools or control peptides (ViraFEST assay). Sequences were obtained from CD4+ T cells from blood, cultured in vitro. Every receptor here comes from a human donor who had recovered from COVID-19.

This clonotype was seen only once. The genes are TRBV11-2 and TRBJ2-3; D is uncertain. This CDR3 is 12 amino acids long. Trimming left V 1 base short and J 6 bases short, with 5 bases between. The germline CDR1 and CDR2 sequences are SGHAT and FQNNGV. CDR3 coding DNA: TGTGCCAGCAGCTTAGGTGGGGATACGCAGTATTTT. Translation: CASSLGGDTQYF.

Remarks on this clonotype: This is likely a read error, given that the CDR3 carries no conserved phenylalanine or tryptophan at its end. The chain couples TRBV6-5 to TRBJ2-3; D gene ambiguous. V was clipped by 2 bases and J by 5 bases, with 5 bases between them. Per the germline V gene, CDR1 is MNHEY and CDR2 is SVGAGI. CDR3 length: 12 residues. CDR3 sequence (DNA): TGTGCCAGCAGTTACGCAGGAGATACGCAGTATTTG. It encodes CASSYAGDTQYL.

The chain combines TRBV6-1 with TRBJ2-4; D is possibly TRBD2 (6 bases). The germline V and J ends were trimmed by 6 bases and 8 bases, with 14 bases remaining between them. Germline V gene data show CDR1 as MNHNS and CDR2 as SASEGT. The CDR3 consists of 13 residues. CDR3 residues: CASSQTRIDIQYF. CDR3 in DNA: TGTGCCAGCAGCCAGACTAGAATAGACATTCAGTACTTC.

A remark on this clonotype: One junction end does not reproduce the germline sequence, and a read error may be involved. This chain uses TRBV2 with TRBJ2-5; D uncertain. Germline assignment: CDR1 SNHLY and CDR2 FYNNEI. The CDR3 runs to 13 residues. CDR3 amino acids: CASREGTGETQYF. CDR3 DNA sequence: TGTGCCAGCAGAGAAGGCACCGGGGAGACCCAGTACTTC.

In this sample, this clonotype turned up a few times. The J gene is TRBJ2-4, the V gene TRBV10-3, with 7 bases identical to TRBD1. With 2 bases clipped from V and 6 bases from J, the junction kept 4 bases outside the gene matches. The CDR3 sequence is 14 residues long. Germline V lookup: CDR1 ENHRY, CDR2 SYGVKD. CDR3 protein: CAISEGTAGNIQYF. CDR3 nucleotide sequence: TGTGCCATCAGTGAGGGGACAGCAGGAAACATTCAGTACTTC.

The chain carries TRBV30 and TRBJ1-2, with D perhaps TRBD1 (5 bases). Trimming cost V 3 bases and J 6 bases, with 14 bases left between them. The germline V gene has CDR1 GTSNPN and CDR2 SVGIG (reference sequence). The CDR3 runs 13 residues. The CDR3 DNA reads TGTGCCTGGAGGACTCTTGAAGGGGATGGCTACACCTTC. Protein: CAWRTLEGDGYTF. The entire variable domain, with the rest obtained from reference TRBV30 and TRBJ1-2, is as follows: SQTIHQWPATLVQPVGSPLSLECTVEGTSNPNLYWYRQAAGRGLQLLFYSVGIGQISSEVPQNLSASRPQDRQFILSSKKLLLSDSGFYLCAWRTLEGDGYTFGSGTRLTVV.

The CDR3, as DNA: TGTGCCAGCGGGGGGATGGCCCAAGAGACCCAGTACTTC. It specifies CASGGMAQETQYF. The chain recombines TRBV7-2 with TRBJ2-5; perhaps TRBD2 as D (6 bases). V dropped 8 bases and J dropped 1 base, with 11 bases sitting between them. This CDR3 contains 13 residues. The germline V gene encodes CDR1 SGHTA and CDR2 FQGNSA.

The J gene is TRBJ2-7, the V gene TRBV19; 8 bases align to TRBD1. The CDR3 sequence is 15 residues long. Germline values: CDR1 LNHDA, CDR2 SQIVND (reference sequence). V lost 3 bases, J lost 2 bases, and 6 bases stayed unmatched. Written as DNA, the CDR3 is TGTGCCAGTAGTATTTCCGGGACAGGAACCTACGAGCAGTACTTC. Translation gives CASSISGTGTYEQYF.